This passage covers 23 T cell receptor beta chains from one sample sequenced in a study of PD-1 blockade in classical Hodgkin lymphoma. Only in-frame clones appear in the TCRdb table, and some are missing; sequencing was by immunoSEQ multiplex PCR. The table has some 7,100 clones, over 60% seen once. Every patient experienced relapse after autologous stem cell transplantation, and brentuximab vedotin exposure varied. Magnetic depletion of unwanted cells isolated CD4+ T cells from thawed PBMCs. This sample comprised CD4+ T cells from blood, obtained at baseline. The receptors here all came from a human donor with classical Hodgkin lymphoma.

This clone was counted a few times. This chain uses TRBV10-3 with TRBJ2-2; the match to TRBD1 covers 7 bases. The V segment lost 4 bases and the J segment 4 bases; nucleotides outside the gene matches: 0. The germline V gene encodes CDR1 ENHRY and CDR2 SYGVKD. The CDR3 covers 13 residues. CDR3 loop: CAISGTGTGELFF. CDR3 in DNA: TGTGCCATCAGTGGGACAGGCACCGGGGAGCTGTTTTTT.

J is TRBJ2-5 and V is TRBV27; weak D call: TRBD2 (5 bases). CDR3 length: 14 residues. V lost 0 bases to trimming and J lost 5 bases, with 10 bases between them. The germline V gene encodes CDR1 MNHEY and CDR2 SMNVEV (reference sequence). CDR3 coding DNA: TGTGCCAGCAGTTTATCGGTTTCGGGGGAGACCCAGTACTTC. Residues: CASSLSVSGETQYF.

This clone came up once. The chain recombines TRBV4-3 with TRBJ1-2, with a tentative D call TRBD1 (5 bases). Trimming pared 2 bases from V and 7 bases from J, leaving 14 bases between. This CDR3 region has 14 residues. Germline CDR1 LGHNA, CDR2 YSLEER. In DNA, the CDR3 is TGCGCCAGCAGCCAAATGGGACGCCCGGGTGGCTACACCTTC. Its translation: CASSQMGRPGGYTF.

The CDR3, as DNA: TGTGCCAGCTCACTAAACCCCCCCGGGGGGCTCGGTGGCTACACCTTC. This encodes CASSLNPPGGLGGYTF. This chain connects TRBV18 to TRBJ1-2; TRBD1 might be the D (6 bases). The CDR3 spans 16 residues. Trimming took 4 bases from V and 7 from J, leaving 22 bases between them. Germline V lookup: CDR1 KGHSH, CDR2 LQKENI.

CDR3 protein: CSVLRYTDTQYF. The DNA of the CDR3 is TGCAGCGTTCTAAGATACACAGATACGCAGTATTTT. The J gene is TRBJ2-3, the V gene TRBV29-1; D not resolved. CDR3 length: 12 amino acids. Germline V gene lookup returns CDR1 SQVTM and CDR2 ANQGSEA. The V and J ends lost 5 bases and 2 bases respectively, with 8 bases between them.

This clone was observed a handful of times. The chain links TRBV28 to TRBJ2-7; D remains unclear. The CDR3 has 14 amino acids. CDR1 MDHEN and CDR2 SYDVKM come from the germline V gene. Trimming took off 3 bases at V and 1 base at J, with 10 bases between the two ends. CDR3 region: CASSLRQLSYEQYF. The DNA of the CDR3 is TGTGCCAGCAGTTTGCGTCAGTTATCCTACGAGCAGTACTTC.

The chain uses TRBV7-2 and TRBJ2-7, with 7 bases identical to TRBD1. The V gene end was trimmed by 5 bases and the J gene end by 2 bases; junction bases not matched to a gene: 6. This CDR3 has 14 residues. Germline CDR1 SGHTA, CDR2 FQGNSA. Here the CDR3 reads CASSPTTGTYEQYF. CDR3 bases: TGTGCCAGCAGCCCAACGACAGGGACCTACGAGCAGTACTTC.

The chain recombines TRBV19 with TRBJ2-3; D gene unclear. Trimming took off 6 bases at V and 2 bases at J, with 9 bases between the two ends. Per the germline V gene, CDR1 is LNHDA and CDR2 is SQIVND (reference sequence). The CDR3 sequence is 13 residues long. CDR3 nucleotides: TGTGCCAGTAGAGAAGCATACACAGATACGCAGTATTTT. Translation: CASREAYTDTQYF.

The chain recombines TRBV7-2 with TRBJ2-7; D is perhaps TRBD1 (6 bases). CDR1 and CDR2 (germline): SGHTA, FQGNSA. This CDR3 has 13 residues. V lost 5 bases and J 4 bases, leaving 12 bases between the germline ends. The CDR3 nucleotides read TGTGCCAGCAGCGATACAGGGACGTACGAGCAGTACTTC. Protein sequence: CASSDTGTYEQYF.

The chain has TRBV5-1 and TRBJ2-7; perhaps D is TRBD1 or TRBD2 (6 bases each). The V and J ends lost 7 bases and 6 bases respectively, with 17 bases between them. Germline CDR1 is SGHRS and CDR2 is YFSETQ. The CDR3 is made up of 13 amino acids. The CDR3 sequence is CASRNSGAAEQYF. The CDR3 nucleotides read TGCGCCAGCCGGAACTCGGGGGCCGCCGAGCAGTACTTC.

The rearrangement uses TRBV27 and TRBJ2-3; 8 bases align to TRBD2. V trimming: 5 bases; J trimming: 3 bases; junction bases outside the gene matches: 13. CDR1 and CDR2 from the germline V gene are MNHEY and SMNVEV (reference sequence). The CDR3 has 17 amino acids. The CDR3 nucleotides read TGTGCCAGCAGTCCCCAACGGGAGGGCCTTCTTACAGATACGCAGTATTTT. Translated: CASSPQREGLLTDTQYF.

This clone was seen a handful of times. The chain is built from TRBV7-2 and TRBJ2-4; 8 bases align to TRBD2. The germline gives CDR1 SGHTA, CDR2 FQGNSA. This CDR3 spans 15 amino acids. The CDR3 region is CASRDGRAVVDIQYF. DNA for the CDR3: TGTGCAAGCCGGGACGGGAGGGCCGTCGTGGACATTCAGTACTTC.

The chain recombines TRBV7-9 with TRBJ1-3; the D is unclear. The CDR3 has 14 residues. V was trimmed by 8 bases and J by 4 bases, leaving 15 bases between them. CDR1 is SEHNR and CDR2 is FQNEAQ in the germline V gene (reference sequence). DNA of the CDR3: TGTGCCAGCGTGGGCGATGGGCCCGGAAACACCATATATTTT. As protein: CASVGDGPGNTIYF.

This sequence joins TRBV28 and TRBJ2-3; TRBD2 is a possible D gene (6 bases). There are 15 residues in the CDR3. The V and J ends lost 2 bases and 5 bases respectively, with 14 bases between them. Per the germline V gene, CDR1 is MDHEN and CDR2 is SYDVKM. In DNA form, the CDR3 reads TGTGCCAGCAGTTTAGTTCGGGAGTTTGTAGATACGCAGTATTTT. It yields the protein CASSLVREFVDTQYF.

The CDR3 region has the DNA TGTGCCAGCAGTTACTTATCCCCCCCTGAGCAGTTCTTC. It encodes CASSYLSPPEQFF. The genes are TRBV6-5 and TRBJ2-1; unclear D gene. The CDR3 spans 13 residues. In germline, CDR1 is MNHEY, CDR2 SVGAGI. The ends were cut back, 1 base at V and 9 bases at J, with 10 bases in the middle.

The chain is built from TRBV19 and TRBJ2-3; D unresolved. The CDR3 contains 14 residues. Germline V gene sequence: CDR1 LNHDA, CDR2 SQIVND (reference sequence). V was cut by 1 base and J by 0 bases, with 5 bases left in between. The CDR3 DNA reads TGTGCCAGTAGTATAGGAGGTAGCACAGATACGCAGTATTTT. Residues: CASSIGGSTDTQYF.

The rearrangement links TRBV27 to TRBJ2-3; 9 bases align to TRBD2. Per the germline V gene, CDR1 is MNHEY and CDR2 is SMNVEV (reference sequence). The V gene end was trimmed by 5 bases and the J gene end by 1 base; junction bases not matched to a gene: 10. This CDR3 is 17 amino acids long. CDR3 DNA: TGTGCCAGCAGTCCCTCCGCTAGCGGGATCCGCACAGATACGCAGTATTTT. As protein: CASSPSASGIRTDTQYF.

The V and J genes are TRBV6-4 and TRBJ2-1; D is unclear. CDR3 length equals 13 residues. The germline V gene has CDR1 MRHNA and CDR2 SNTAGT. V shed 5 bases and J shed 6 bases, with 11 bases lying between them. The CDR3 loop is CASSQQFPNEQFF. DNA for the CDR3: TGTGCCAGCAGTCAACAGTTCCCCAATGAGCAGTTCTTC.

This CDR3 is CASSSDRGVLYEQYF. DNA for the CDR3: TGTGCCAGCAGTTCTGACAGAGGAGTTCTCTACGAGCAGTACTTC. The V gene is TRBV13, the J gene TRBJ2-7; TRBD1 is a possible D gene (5 bases). The CDR3 is 15 residues long. Germline V CDR1 and CDR2: PRHDT, FYEKMQ (reference sequence). The V end lost 6 bases, the J end lost 3 bases, and 18 bases lay between the germline ends.

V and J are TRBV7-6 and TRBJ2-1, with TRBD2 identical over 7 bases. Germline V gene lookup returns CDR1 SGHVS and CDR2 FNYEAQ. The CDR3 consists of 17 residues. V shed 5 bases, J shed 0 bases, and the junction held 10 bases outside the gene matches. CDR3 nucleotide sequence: TGTGCCAGCAGCCTAATGGAACTAGCGTACTCCTACAATGAGCAGTTCTTC. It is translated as CASSLMELAYSYNEQFF.

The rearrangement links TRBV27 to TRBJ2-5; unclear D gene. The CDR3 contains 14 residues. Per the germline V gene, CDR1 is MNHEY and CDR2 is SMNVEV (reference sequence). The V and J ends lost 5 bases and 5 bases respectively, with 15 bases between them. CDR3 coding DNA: TGTGCCAGCAGTCTCCGGGCCACCAGGGAGACCCAGTACTTC. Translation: CASSLRATRETQYF.

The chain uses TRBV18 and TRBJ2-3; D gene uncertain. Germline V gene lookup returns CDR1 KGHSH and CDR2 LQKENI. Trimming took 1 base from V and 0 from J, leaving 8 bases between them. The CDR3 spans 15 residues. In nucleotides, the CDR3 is TGTGCCAGCTCACCACGACGCCTCAGCACAGATACGCAGTATTTT. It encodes CASSPRRLSTDTQYF.

The CDR3 spells CASSWGSYGYTF. CDR3 DNA sequence: TGTGCCAGCAGCTGGGGATCCTATGGCTACACCTTC. The rearrangement uses TRBV7-9 and TRBJ1-2; no firm D call. CDR3 length equals 12 residues. V lost 4 bases and J lost 4, with 7 bases in between. Germline lookup yields CDR1 SEHNR and CDR2 FQNEAQ (reference sequence).